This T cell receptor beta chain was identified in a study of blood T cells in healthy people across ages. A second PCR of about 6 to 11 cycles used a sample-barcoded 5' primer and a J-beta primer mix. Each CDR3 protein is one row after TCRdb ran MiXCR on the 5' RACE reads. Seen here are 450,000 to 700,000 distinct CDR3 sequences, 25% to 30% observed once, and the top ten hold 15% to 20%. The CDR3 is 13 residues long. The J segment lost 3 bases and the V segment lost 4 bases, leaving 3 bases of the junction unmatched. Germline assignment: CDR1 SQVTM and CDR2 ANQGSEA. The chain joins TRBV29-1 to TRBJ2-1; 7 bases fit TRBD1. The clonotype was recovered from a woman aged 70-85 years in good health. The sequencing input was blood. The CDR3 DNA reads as TGCAGCGTTGCGGGACAGAACTACAATGAGCAGTTCTTC. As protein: CSVAGQNYNEQFF.